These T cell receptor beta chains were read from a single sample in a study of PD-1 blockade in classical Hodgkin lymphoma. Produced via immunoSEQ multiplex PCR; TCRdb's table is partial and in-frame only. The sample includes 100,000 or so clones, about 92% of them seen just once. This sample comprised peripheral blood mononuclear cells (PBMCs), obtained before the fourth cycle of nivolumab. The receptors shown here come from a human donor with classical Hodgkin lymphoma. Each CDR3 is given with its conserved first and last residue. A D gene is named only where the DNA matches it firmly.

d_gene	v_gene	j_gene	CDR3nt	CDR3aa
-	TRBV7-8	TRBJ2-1	TGTGCCAGCAGCTTAGTCTCTACCCAGTTATATGAGCAGTTCTTC	CASSLVSTQLYEQFF
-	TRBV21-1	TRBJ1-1	TGTGCCAGCAGCAAATTTCCCAGGGGTGGGTACACTGAAGCTTTCTTT	CASSKFPRGGYTEAFF
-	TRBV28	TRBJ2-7	TGTGCCAGCAGTTCCAACAACCCAACTCGGGACTCCCACAGCTACTACGAGCAGTACTTC	CASSSNNPTRDSHSYYEQYF
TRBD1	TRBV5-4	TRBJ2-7	TGTGCCAGCAGCTTGAAAAGGGACAGGAGGCCCTACGAGCAGTACTTC	CASSLKRDRRPYEQYF
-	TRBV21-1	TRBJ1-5	TGTGCCAGCAGCAAAGATGGTCACCAGCCCCAGCATTTT	CASSKDGHQPQHF
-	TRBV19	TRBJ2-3	TGTGCCAGTAGTGCTCGGATGGCGGGGAGCACAGATACGCAGTATTTT	CASSARMAGSTDTQYF
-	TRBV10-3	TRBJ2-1	TGTGCCATCAGTGTCTTCGGACTGGATTCCTACAATGAGCAGTTCTTC	CAISVFGLDSYNEQFF
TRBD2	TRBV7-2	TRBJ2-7	TGTGCCAGCAGCCACGGGACTAGCGGGAACTACGAGCAGTACTTC	CASSHGTSGNYEQYF
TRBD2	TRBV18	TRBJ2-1	TGTGCCAGCTCACCCGGACTAGCGGGAGTGGATGAGCAGTTCTTC	CASSPGLAGVDEQFF
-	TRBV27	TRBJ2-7	TGTGCCAGCACCAACTTAAGGCAGGGGTTGAACTACGAGCAGTACTTC	CASTNLRQGLNYEQYF
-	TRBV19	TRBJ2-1	TGTGCCAGTAGTATACTCCCCGGGCCCTCAAATGAGCAGTTCTTC	CASSILPGPSNEQFF
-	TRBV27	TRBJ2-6	TGTGCCAGCAGTTCCACCGGGGCCAACGTCCTGACTTTC	CASSSTGANVLTF
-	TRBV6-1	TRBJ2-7	TGTGCCAGCAGCTTCGGTGCCTCCTACGAGCAGTACTTC	CASSFGASYEQYF
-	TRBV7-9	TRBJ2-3	TGTGCCAGCAGCTGGCCCGGGGACGCAGATCTTACAGATACGCAGTATTTT	CASSWPGDADLTDTQYF
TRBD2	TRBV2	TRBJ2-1	TGTGCCAGCACCGGGACTAGCGGGAGAACCTTGAATGAGCAGTTCTTC	CASTGTSGRTLNEQFF